This TCR beta chain comes out of a study of blood T cells in healthy people across ages. Study results and caveats: Naive CD4+ cell counts and diversity both ran higher in long-lived than in aged donors. It was not known whether donors were CMV positive (a possible confounder of expanded clonotype changes).

It was with a sample-barcoded 5' primer and a J-beta primer mix that a second PCR of about 6 to 12 cycles was run. Each CDR3 protein gets one entry after TCRdb re-called the 5' RACE reads with MiXCR. The top ten clones hold 4% of a sample with 1,500,000 or so distinct CDR3 sequences, about 45% of them seen once. Concerning this clonotype itself: Its antigen remains unknown.

V gave up 4 bases and J gave up 7 bases, with 14 bases separating them. The CDR3 has 14 residues. The germline V gene has CDR1 SGHVS and CDR2 FQNEAQ. Total RNA amounts of at least 5 micrograms were extracted per sample. The sample taken for sequencing was blood. This TCR was sampled from a woman younger than 35 in good health. V gene TRBV7-8 combines with J gene TRBJ2-1; D is perhaps TRBD1 (5 bases). CDR3 DNA sequence: TGTGCCAGCAGCTCCACTCCCCAGGGTAATGAGCAGTTCTTC. Encoded protein: CASSSTPQGNEQFF.